These T cell receptor beta chains were read from a single sample in a study of control samples from healthy donors and cancer patients. TCRdb keeps only in-frame clones here, not all; method: immunoSEQ multiplex PCR. The data contain about 170,000 clones, 93% of them singletons. The sequenced sample consisted of blood. The receptors derive from an older woman in good health. Both conserved end residues are part of each CDR3. Fields, in order: J gene, V gene, D gene, clone size, CDR3 protein, CDR3 DNA. A D gene is named only where the DNA matches it firmly. Clone size, where shown, is once, few, many, or a class for clones that have expanded.

j_call: TRBJ2-3; v_call: TRBV5-5; d_call: NA; clone_size: NA; cdr3_aa: CASRDSPSTDTQYF; cdr3_nt: TGTGCCAGCAGGGACAGCCCTAGCACAGATACGCAGTATTTT
j_call: TRBJ1-3; v_call: TRBV6-1; d_call: NA; clone_size: NA; cdr3_aa: CASSEGGNTIYF; cdr3_nt: TGTGCCAGCAGTGAAGGGGGAAACACCATATATTTT
j_call: TRBJ1-5; v_call: TRBV18; d_call: NA; clone_size: NA; cdr3_aa: CASSPGHHSNQPQHF; cdr3_nt: TGTGCCAGCTCACCGGGACACCATAGCAATCAGCCCCAGCATTTT
j_call: TRBJ2-3; v_call: TRBV5-4; d_call: NA; clone_size: NA; cdr3_aa: CASSPTGPTSTDTQYF; cdr3_nt: TGTGCCAGCAGCCCCACAGGACCAACTAGCACAGATACGCAGTATTTT
j_call: TRBJ1-3; v_call: TRBV9; d_call: NA; clone_size: NA; cdr3_aa: CASSGGSGNTIYF; cdr3_nt: TGTGCCAGCAGCGGAGGCTCTGGAAACACCATATATTTT
j_call: TRBJ2-3; v_call: TRBV5-1; d_call: TRBD1; clone_size: NA; cdr3_aa: CASSSSKQGWTDTQYF; cdr3_nt: TGCGCCAGCAGCTCCTCCAAACAGGGGTGGACAGATACGCAGTATTTT
j_call: TRBJ1-5; v_call: TRBV5-6; d_call: NA; clone_size: NA; cdr3_aa: CASSFTGGNQPQHF; cdr3_nt: TGTGCCAGCAGCTTTACGGGAGGCAATCAGCCCCAGCATTTT
j_call: TRBJ1-4; v_call: TRBV2; d_call: NA; clone_size: NA; cdr3_aa: CASSEQINEKLFF; cdr3_nt: TGTGCCAGCAGTGAACAGATAAATGAAAAACTGTTTTTT
j_call: TRBJ2-3; v_call: TRBV19; d_call: NA; clone_size: NA; cdr3_aa: CASSNTPPYTDTQYF; cdr3_nt: TGTGCCAGTAGTAACACCCCACCCTACACAGATACGCAGTATTTT
j_call: TRBJ1-4; v_call: TRBV6-5; d_call: NA; clone_size: NA; cdr3_aa: CASYLGDILGKLFF; cdr3_nt: TGTGCCAGCTATTTAGGAGACATATTGGGAAAACTGTTTTTT
j_call: TRBJ1-3; v_call: TRBV3-1/TRBV3-2; d_call: NA; clone_size: once; cdr3_aa: CASSQYGNFDGNTIYF; cdr3_nt: TGTGCCAGCAGCCAGTACGGAAACTTTGATGGGAACACCATATATTTT